This TCR beta chain emerged from a study of blood T cell repertoires in COVID-19. As for the study in general: In each case, the material was cDNA or gDNA derived from T cells, B-cell-depleted T cells, or PBMCs.

The cohort comprised adults aged about 18 to 89 years residing in around 25 US areas. A COVID-19 case had been met by exposed participants during the 2 weeks before study entry. CDR1 MRHNA and CDR2 SNTAGT come from the germline V gene. CDR3 length: 16 amino acids. V was pared by 2 bases and J by 0 bases, with 12 bases between. This clone was seen only a few times. Per the authors' pipeline: Scientists estimated how many nucleated cells there were by amplifying reference gene primers. Clones were sequenced by immunoSEQ multiplex PCR, and TCRdb holds only the in-frame ones, with some missing. The V and J calls and the clone size are those of that table, but D and trimming were determined from the DNA. The sample shows some 270,000 clones, more than 85% of them seen only once.

The sequenced material came from PBMCs or T cells enriched from blood (not recorded which). The TCR was taken from a man aged 35-49 years who had been exposed to COVID-19. The genes are TRBV6-4 and TRBJ2-3; weak D call: TRBD2 (5 bases). As DNA, the CDR3 is TGTGCCAGCAGTGACGGCGGGTATTCTAGCACAGATACGCAGTATTTT. It codes for CASSDGGYSSTDTQYF.